The 23 T cell receptor beta chains reported below all come from one sample, sequenced in a study of Ad26.COV2.S vaccination and SARS-CoV-2 variants. Treatment given: roughly 20 received Ad26.COV2.S at low or high dose, single or two shots; about 5 received placebo; per-sample allocation not given. It was on day 63 after the first vaccine or placebo injection that samples were taken. Using immunoSEQ multiplex PCR, the repertoire was profiled, and TCRdb retains in-frame clones only, with some absent. The sample consists of approximately 300,000 clones, around 84% of them appearing once. This specimen consisted of peripheral blood, obtained in a trial of Ad26.COV2.S vaccine versus placebo. The receptors come from a person between 18 and 65 years old who received the Ad26.COV2.S COVID-19 vaccine or a placebo.

This clone was picked up one time. The V call is TRBV11-2, the J call TRBJ1-1, with D hard to call. This CDR3 comprises 14 residues. V was cut by 1 base and J by 5 bases, with 11 bases left in between. Germline V gene data show CDR1 as SGHAT and CDR2 as FQNNGV. The CDR3 region has the DNA TGTGCCAGCAGCTTAGTCCAGGTGGGGACTGAAGCTTTCTTT. It codes for CASSLVQVGTEAFF.

The gene calls are TRBV7-6 and TRBJ2-5; TRBD2 matches 9 bases. Germline-derived CDR1 and CDR2 are SGHVS and FNYEAQ. The J segment lost 4 bases and the V segment lost 2 bases, leaving 5 bases of the junction unmatched. The CDR3 is 15 residues long. CDR3 sequence reads: CASSLMERGAETQYF. DNA for the CDR3: TGTGCCAGCAGCTTAATGGAGCGGGGGGCAGAGACCCAGTACTTC.

This clone was detected once. J is TRBJ2-1 and V is TRBV6-2 or TRBV6-3; D might be TRBD2 (7 bases). V was trimmed by 0 bases and J by 6 bases, leaving 21 bases between them. The CDR3 has 18 amino acids. CDR1 and CDR2 from the germline V gene are MNHEY and SVGEGT. The CDR3 here is CASSYSWPGGRFVNEQFF. The DNA of the CDR3 is TGTGCCAGCAGTTACTCGTGGCCGGGGGGCCGTTTTGTCAATGAGCAGTTCTTC.

The chain is built from TRBV5-6 and TRBJ1-1, with TRBD1 matching 8 bases. CDR1 and CDR2 from the germline V gene are SGHDT and YYEEEE. V shed 1 base and J 6 bases; nucleotides not matched to a gene: 8. The CDR3 length is 15 residues. CDR3 loop: CASSLLTGEVSEAFF. DNA for the CDR3: TGTGCCAGCAGCTTGTTGACAGGGGAGGTTTCTGAAGCTTTCTTT. Using reference TRBV5-6 and TRBJ1-1 for the parts outside the CDR3, the full variable domain is DAGVTQSPTHLIKTRGQQVTLRCSPKSGHDTVSWYQQALGQGPQFIFQYYEEEERQRGNFPDRFSGHQFPNYSSELNVNALLLGDSALYLCASSLLTGEVSEAFFGQGTRLTVV.

The genes are TRBV30 and TRBJ2-7, with 10 bases fitting TRBD2. The CDR3 extends over 15 amino acids. V shed 3 bases, J shed 2 bases, and the junction held 7 bases outside the gene matches. The germline V gene encodes CDR1 GTSNPN and CDR2 SVGIG (reference sequence). The CDR3 bases are TGTGCCTGGAGAAATAGCGGGGGGTCCCCCTACGAGCAGTACTTC. Protein sequence: CAWRNSGGSPYEQYF.

This rearrangement joins TRBV19 to TRBJ1-2; 8 bases match TRBD1. The CDR3 length is 14 residues. V gave up 3 bases and J gave up 2 bases; unmatched junction bases: 2. Germline CDR1 reads LNHDA; CDR2 reads SQIVND (reference sequence). CDR3 residues: CASSMGDRNYGYTF. CDR3 DNA sequence: TGTGCCAGTAGTATGGGGGACAGGAACTATGGCTACACCTTC.

V gene TRBV4-3 combines with J gene TRBJ1-1, with a tentative D call TRBD1 (5 bases). This CDR3 contains 14 residues. CDR1 and CDR2 (germline): LGHNA, YSLEER. V was pared by 0 bases and J by 6 bases, with 11 bases between. The CDR3 DNA reads as TGCGCCAGCAGCCAAGATTTCAGGGACGCTGAAGCTTTCTTT. It yields the protein CASSQDFRDAEAFF.

The V gene is TRBV10-3, the J gene TRBJ1-5, with D possibly TRBD1 on 5 matching bases. The germline gives CDR1 ENHRY, CDR2 SYGVKD. This CDR3 contains 15 residues. V was trimmed by 3 bases and J by 0 bases, leaving 9 bases between them. The CDR3 loop reads CAISDRGDSNQPQHF. In nucleotides, the CDR3 is TGTGCCATCAGTGACCGGGGGGATAGCAATCAGCCCCAGCATTTT.

The chain links TRBV5-1 to TRBJ2-2, with D perhaps matching TRBD2 (5 bases). This CDR3 spans 15 amino acids. Trimming took off 0 bases at V and 2 bases at J, with 8 bases between the two ends. The germline V gene has CDR1 SGHRS and CDR2 YFSETQ. This CDR3 is CASSLEGLNTGELFF. The CDR3 DNA sequence: TGCGCCAGCAGCTTGGAAGGACTTAACACCGGGGAGCTGTTTTTT.

This clone was detected once. The J gene is TRBJ1-2, the V gene TRBV4-1; weak D call: TRBD1 (5 bases). V dropped 0 bases and J dropped 7 bases, with 9 bases sitting between them. The germline CDR1 and CDR2 sequences are MGHRA and YSYEKL. This CDR3 is built from 13 residues. The CDR3 is CASSQDPGSGYTF. In nucleotides, the CDR3 is TGCGCCAGCAGCCAAGACCCAGGGAGTGGCTACACCTTC.

V gene TRBV4-3 combines with J gene TRBJ2-3; 9 nucleotides line up with TRBD1. CDR1 is LGHNA and CDR2 is YSLEER in the germline V gene. The CDR3 totals 18 residues. The ends lost 0 bases at V and 3 bases at J; junction bases unmatched: 10. The CDR3 loop is CASSQDLARQGVTDTQYF. The CDR3 DNA reads as TGCGCCAGCAGCCAAGATCTGGCCCGACAGGGGGTGACAGATACGCAGTATTTT.

This clone was counted once. The chain couples TRBV5-1 to TRBJ1-1, with D uncertain. CDR1 is SGHRS, CDR2 YFSETQ, per germline. The CDR3 runs 17 residues. Trimming took off 1 base at V and 0 bases at J, with 16 bases between the two ends. CDR3 DNA sequence: TGCGCCAGCAGCTTGCAGGAGTCGGGTTGGGTGAACACTGAAGCTTTCTTT. Its protein product is CASSLQESGWVNTEAFF.

The CDR3 coding sequence is TGTGCCAGCAGTGAACCTCAGCTAAGGAGGAGCGGCTCCTACGAGCAGTACTTC. Residues: CASSEPQLRRSGSYEQYF. The chain has TRBV6-1 and TRBJ2-7, with TRBD2 as a possible D gene (5 bases). The CDR3 spans 18 residues. Trimming removed 2 bases from V and 0 bases from J, with 20 bases in between. Germline-derived CDR1 and CDR2 are MNHNS and SASEGT.

The chain is built from TRBV7-2 and TRBJ2-7; tentatively, D is TRBD1 (5 bases). The CDR3 extends over 14 amino acids. V was trimmed by 2 bases and J by 4 bases, leaving 12 bases between them. The germline CDR1 and CDR2 sequences are SGHTA and FQGNSA. For the CDR3, the DNA is TGTGCCAGCAGCTTACACCAGGGTCCGTACGAGCAGTACTTC. Translation: CASSLHQGPYEQYF.

The rearrangement links TRBV27 to TRBJ2-7; 10 bases line up with TRBD1. The CDR3 runs to 16 residues. J was trimmed by 1 base and V by 6 bases; bases with no gene match: 9. Germline V gene data show CDR1 as MNHEY and CDR2 as SMNVEV (reference sequence). In DNA, the CDR3 is TGTGCCAGCAGCCTAGACAGGGGGCGAGGGTCCTACGAGCAGTACTTC. As protein: CASSLDRGRGSYEQYF.

The chain links TRBV3-1 (or the pseudogene TRBV3-2) to TRBJ1-2; D call uncertain. Germline-derived CDR1 and CDR2 are LGHDT and YNNKEL (reference sequence). Trimming left V 5 bases short and J 3 bases short, with 4 bases between. The CDR3 covers 11 residues. DNA for the CDR3: TGTGCCAGCAGCAACGACTATGGCTACACCTTC. Protein sequence: CASSNDYGYTF.

The chain joins TRBV5-1 to TRBJ2-2; D unclear. V lost 4 bases, J lost 1 base, and 11 bases lay in between. This CDR3 comprises 15 residues. Germline-derived CDR1 and CDR2 are SGHRS and YFSETQ. CDR3 loop: CASSPAPLNTGELFF. The CDR3 DNA is TGCGCCAGCAGCCCGGCCCCTCTGAACACCGGGGAGCTGTTTTTT.

This chain links TRBV11-2 with TRBJ2-2; no firm D call. Trimming pared 5 bases from V and 5 bases from J, leaving 12 bases between. CDR1 SGHAT and CDR2 FQNNGV come from the germline V gene. The CDR3 is 14 residues long. CDR3 nucleotides: TGTGCCAGCAGCGCATCTTTAGTGACCGGGGAGCTGTTTTTT. It is translated as CASSASLVTGELFF. The full variable domain, in which reference TRBV11-2 and TRBJ2-2 provide the parts outside the CDR3, is EAGVAQSPRYKIIEKRQSVAFWCNPISGHATLYWYQQILGQGPKLLIQFQNNGVVDDSQLPKDRFSAERLKGVDSTLKIQPAKLEDSAVYLCASSASLVTGELFFGEGSRLTVL.

This rearrangement joins TRBV2 to TRBJ1-6, with D uncertain. V gave up 6 bases and J gave up 7 bases, with 13 bases separating them. CDR1 is SNHLY and CDR2 is FYNNEI in the germline V gene. The CDR3 runs to 14 residues. The CDR3 sequence is CASRIGAPNSPLHF. CDR3 in DNA: TGTGCCAGCAGGATAGGTGCCCCCAATTCACCCCTCCACTTT.

Details on this clone: The conserved final phenylalanine or tryptophan is absent from the CDR3, which likely points to a read error. It is unclear where the CDR3 begins or ends on the DNA, so no DNA is shown, and the CDR3 is as TCRdb lists it. This chain joins TRBV30 and TRBJ1-1; TRBD1 is taken as the D call from the table, unchecked against the DNA. The CDR3 is 11 residues long, ends included. Germline CDR1 GTSNPN, CDR2 SVGIG (reference sequence). The CDR3 here is CAWSWGPGQTV.

The J gene is TRBJ1-1, the V gene TRBV7-8; possibly TRBD1 for D (5 bases). Germline V gene sequence: CDR1 SGHVS, CDR2 FQNEAQ. The V end was cut by 1 base, the J end by 0 bases, with 9 bases between. The CDR3 runs 15 residues. The CDR3 region has the DNA TGTGCCAGCAGCTTAGAAGGCAGGGTGAACACTGAAGCTTTCTTT. Translated, it gives CASSLEGRVNTEAFF.

The V and J genes are TRBV4-1 and TRBJ2-3; D is perhaps TRBD1 or TRBD2 (6 bases each). Trimming removed 0 bases at V and 2 bases at J, with 15 bases between. The CDR3 runs to 17 residues. The germline CDR1 and CDR2 sequences are MGHRA and YSYEKL. The CDR3 loop reads CASSQEGGWSATDTQYF. DNA for the CDR3: TGCGCCAGCAGCCAAGAAGGGGGGTGGTCGGCCACAGATACGCAGTATTTT.

This clone was seen only a few times. This sequence joins TRBV14 and TRBJ2-3; D is ambiguous. The CDR3 loop spans 14 amino acids. Germline V gene sequence: CDR1 SGHDN, CDR2 FVKESK. V was cut by 0 bases and J by 4 bases, with 8 bases left in between. CDR3 DNA: TGTGCCAGCAGCCAAGATCGTTCCGCAGATACGCAGTATTTT. It is translated as CASSQDRSADTQYF.